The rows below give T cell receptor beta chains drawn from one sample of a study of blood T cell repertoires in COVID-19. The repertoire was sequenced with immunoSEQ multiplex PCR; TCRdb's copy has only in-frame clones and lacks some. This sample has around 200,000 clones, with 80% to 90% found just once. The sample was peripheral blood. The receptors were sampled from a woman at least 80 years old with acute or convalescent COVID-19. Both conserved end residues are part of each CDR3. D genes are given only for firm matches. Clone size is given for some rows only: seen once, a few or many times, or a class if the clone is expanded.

CDR3nt: TGTGCCAGCAGTTACGGGGAGGTTGGCACTGAAGCTTTCTTT; CDR3aa: CASSYGEVGTEAFF; abundance: -; d_gene: -; v_gene: TRBV6-2/TRBV6-3; j_gene: TRBJ1-1
CDR3nt: TGTGCCAGCAGAGCCGGGACAGGCAACACCGGGGAGCTGTTTTTT; CDR3aa: CASRAGTGNTGELFF; abundance: -; d_gene: TRBD1; v_gene: TRBV6-5; j_gene: TRBJ2-2
CDR3nt: TGTGCCAGCAGCATCCAAACAGGGGCAACTAATGAAAAACTGTTTTTT; CDR3aa: CASSIQTGATNEKLFF; abundance: -; d_gene: TRBD1; v_gene: TRBV5-8; j_gene: TRBJ1-4
CDR3nt: TGTGCCTGTACGGGGACAGGGAGCTCCTATAATTCACCCCTCCACTTT; CDR3aa: CACTGTGSSYNSPLHF; abundance: -; d_gene: TRBD1; v_gene: TRBV30; j_gene: TRBJ1-6
CDR3nt: TGTGCGCGTCGGACTAGTGGGTTGGGCACAGATACGCAGTATTTT; CDR3aa: CARRTSGLGTDTQYF; abundance: once; d_gene: TRBD2; v_gene: TRBV30; j_gene: TRBJ2-3
CDR3nt: TGTGCCACCAGTGATTTGCCGGACCGGGACAGACAACAAGAGACCCAGTACTTC; CDR3aa: CATSDLPDRDRQQETQYF; abundance: -; d_gene: TRBD1; v_gene: TRBV24-1; j_gene: TRBJ2-5
CDR3nt: TGTGCCAGCAGCTTAACTGGTTCGGGTTCGGGGTTCAACTATGGCTACACCTTC; CDR3aa: CASSLTGSGSGFNYGYTF; abundance: once; d_gene: -; v_gene: TRBV7-2; j_gene: TRBJ1-2
CDR3nt: TGTGCCAGTAGTAAGACGCGGGACACTGAAGCTTTCTTT; CDR3aa: CASSKTRDTEAFF; abundance: -; d_gene: -; v_gene: TRBV19; j_gene: TRBJ1-1
CDR3nt: TGTGCCAGCAGTTCCACTAGCGGGGGGGCGAAGACCCAGTACTTC; CDR3aa: CASSSTSGGAKTQYF; abundance: -; d_gene: TRBD2; v_gene: TRBV6-5; j_gene: TRBJ2-5
CDR3nt: TGTGCCAGCAGCTTGACCCCAGTTAACACTGAAGCTTTCTTT; CDR3aa: CASSLTPVNTEAFF; abundance: -; d_gene: -; v_gene: TRBV5-6; j_gene: TRBJ1-1
CDR3nt: TGTGCCAGCAGTGCCGGGACAGGGGGCCTCTATGGCTACACCTTC; CDR3aa: CASSAGTGGLYGYTF; abundance: -; d_gene: TRBD1; v_gene: TRBV6-2/TRBV6-3; j_gene: TRBJ1-2
CDR3nt: TGTGCCAGCAGCCTAGTGGAGGGGACTGAAGCTTTCTTT; CDR3aa: CASSLVEGTEAFF; abundance: -; d_gene: -; v_gene: TRBV5-4; j_gene: TRBJ1-1
CDR3nt: TGTGCCAGCTCAACCGCGGCAGTGAGCTCCTACAATGAGCAGTTCTTC; CDR3aa: CASSTAAVSSYNEQFF; abundance: -; d_gene: -; v_gene: TRBV18; j_gene: TRBJ2-1
CDR3nt: TGTGCCAGCAGAGATGACAGGGTCGCTGAAGCTTTCTTT; CDR3aa: CASRDDRVAEAFF; abundance: -; d_gene: TRBD1; v_gene: TRBV7-9; j_gene: TRBJ1-1
CDR3nt: TGTGCCAGTATGGGGCAGGGGGAAGGAGAGCAGTACTTC; CDR3aa: CASMGQGEGEQYF; abundance: -; d_gene: TRBD1; v_gene: TRBV19; j_gene: TRBJ2-7
CDR3nt: TGTGCCACCAGTGGACAGAGGGCTTTCTTT; CDR3aa: CATSGQRAFF; abundance: -; d_gene: -; v_gene: TRBV28; j_gene: TRBJ1-1
CDR3nt: TGTGCCAGCACCCCCCTGACAGGGCCGGGGCACGAGCAGTACTTC; CDR3aa: CASTPLTGPGHEQYF; abundance: -; d_gene: TRBD1; v_gene: TRBV6-2/TRBV6-3; j_gene: TRBJ2-7
CDR3nt: TGTGCCACCAGTGATGGCTTTGCGGGGACGGCTGGCTACACCTTC; CDR3aa: CATSDGFAGTAGYTF; abundance: -; d_gene: -; v_gene: TRBV24-1; j_gene: TRBJ1-2
CDR3nt: TGTGCCAGCAGTTACTCAGGGGACTTCTCTGGAAACACCATATATTTT; CDR3aa: CASSYSGDFSGNTIYF; abundance: -; d_gene: -; v_gene: TRBV6-5; j_gene: TRBJ1-3
CDR3nt: TGTGCCAGCAGTCGCGGAGGAGGGGAGACCCAGTACTTC; CDR3aa: CASSRGGGETQYF; abundance: -; d_gene: -; v_gene: TRBV6-5; j_gene: TRBJ2-5
CDR3nt: TGTGCCAGCAGTCATTCCGGGACAGCTAACTATGGCTACACCTTC; CDR3aa: CASSHSGTANYGYTF; abundance: -; d_gene: TRBD1; v_gene: TRBV6-2/TRBV6-3; j_gene: TRBJ1-2
CDR3nt: TGTGCCAGCAGCCAAGACAGGGAACAGCCCCAGCATTTT; CDR3aa: CASSQDREQPQHF; abundance: -; d_gene: -; v_gene: TRBV3-1/TRBV3-2; j_gene: TRBJ1-5
CDR3nt: TGTGCCAGCAGCGACCGCGGGGGGCTGTCCTATGGCTACACCTTC; CDR3aa: CASSDRGGLSYGYTF; abundance: once; d_gene: -; v_gene: TRBV7-8; j_gene: TRBJ1-2
CDR3nt: TGTGCCACCAGTGATTTTACAGGGAAATCCGGGGAGCTGTTTTTT; CDR3aa: CATSDFTGKSGELFF; abundance: -; d_gene: -; v_gene: TRBV24-1; j_gene: TRBJ2-2
CDR3nt: TGTGCCAGCAGTTTTGCAGGGCCCAATTCACCCCTCCACTTT; CDR3aa: CASSFAGPNSPLHF; abundance: -; d_gene: -; v_gene: TRBV28; j_gene: TRBJ1-6
CDR3nt: TGTGCCAGCAGTTACCGGCCGACAGGGGCCACTGAAGCTTTCTTT; CDR3aa: CASSYRPTGATEAFF; abundance: -; d_gene: TRBD1; v_gene: TRBV6-2/TRBV6-3; j_gene: TRBJ1-1
CDR3nt: TGTGCCACCAGTGATGACAGGGGCGAGACCCAGTACTTC; CDR3aa: CATSDDRGETQYF; abundance: -; d_gene: TRBD1; v_gene: TRBV24-1; j_gene: TRBJ2-5
CDR3nt: TGTGCCAGCAGCCAAGATTCCGTCAGCTACGAGCAGTACTTC; CDR3aa: CASSQDSVSYEQYF; abundance: -; d_gene: -; v_gene: TRBV3-1/TRBV3-2; j_gene: TRBJ2-7
CDR3nt: TGTGCCAGCCCACGCCGGGGGGCGCAGGGGACCGGGGAGCTGTTTTTT; CDR3aa: CASPRRGAQGTGELFF; abundance: -; d_gene: -; v_gene: TRBV18; j_gene: TRBJ2-2
CDR3nt: TGTGCCAGCAGTATGACCCAAGCGGGGACTGAAGCTTTCTTT; CDR3aa: CASSMTQAGTEAFF; abundance: -; d_gene: -; v_gene: TRBV6-5; j_gene: TRBJ1-1
CDR3nt: TGTGCCAGCAGCCCCGGGCCCGAGGGAGGAGGTCAGCCCCAGCATTTT; CDR3aa: CASSPGPEGGGQPQHF; abundance: few; d_gene: -; v_gene: TRBV5-4; j_gene: TRBJ1-5
CDR3nt: TGCGCCAGCAGCCAAGATGCGTCAACGGTCAATTCACCCCTCCACTTT; CDR3aa: CASSQDASTVNSPLHF; abundance: -; d_gene: -; v_gene: TRBV4-1; j_gene: TRBJ1-6
CDR3nt: TGTGCCAGCAGTTCACTAGCACCTCCCCAAGAGACCCAGTACTTC; CDR3aa: CASSSLAPPQETQYF; abundance: once; d_gene: -; v_gene: TRBV6-5; j_gene: TRBJ2-5
CDR3nt: TGTGCCTGGAGTGTACTAAGGGGCAGGAACACTGAAGCTTTCTTT; CDR3aa: CAWSVLRGRNTEAFF; abundance: -; d_gene: -; v_gene: TRBV30; j_gene: TRBJ1-1
CDR3nt: TGTGCCATCAGTGAGTCAGGGGACTCCTATAATTCACCCCTCCACTTT; CDR3aa: CAISESGDSYNSPLHF; abundance: once; d_gene: -; v_gene: TRBV10-3; j_gene: TRBJ1-6
CDR3nt: TGTGCCAGCAGCTTAGATCCTAGCGGGGGGATCGGGGAGCTGTTTTTT; CDR3aa: CASSLDPSGGIGELFF; abundance: -; d_gene: TRBD2; v_gene: TRBV11-3; j_gene: TRBJ2-2
CDR3nt: TGTGCCAGTAGCGACAGGGGGGTGACAGATACGCAGTATTTT; CDR3aa: CASSDRGVTDTQYF; abundance: -; d_gene: TRBD1; v_gene: TRBV19; j_gene: TRBJ2-3
CDR3nt: TGTGCCAGCAGCCAAGCTAATACAGGGGTTACTGAAGCTTTCTTT; CDR3aa: CASSQANTGVTEAFF; abundance: -; d_gene: TRBD1; v_gene: TRBV4-2; j_gene: TRBJ1-1